One sample yielded the 27 T cell receptor beta chains listed below, sequenced in a study of control samples from healthy donors and cancer patients. Clones were sequenced by immunoSEQ multiplex PCR, and TCRdb holds only the in-frame ones, with some missing. The sample lists about 220,000 clones; about 94% were seen once. Sequenced input: blood. The source of these receptors is a man aged 45-65 years in good health.

This chain joins TRBV27 and TRBJ1-2; D not resolved. In germline, CDR1 is MNHEY, CDR2 SMNVEV (reference sequence). The CDR3 consists of 13 residues. Deletions cut 7 bases from V and 8 bases from J, with 17 bases between. The CDR3 coding sequence is TGTGCCAGCAATATAGGGATAGTGAAAGGCTACACCTTC. Protein sequence: CASNIGIVKGYTF.

The chain couples TRBV3-1 (or the pseudogene TRBV3-2) to TRBJ2-5; 11 nucleotides match TRBD2. Unmatched junction bases numbered 5, after V lost 3 bases and J lost 2 bases. Germline V gene lookup returns CDR1 LGHDT and CDR2 YNNKEL (reference sequence). CDR3 length: 16 residues. CDR3 in amino acids: CASSHTSGGPQETQYF. CDR3 sequence (DNA): TGTGCCAGCAGCCACACTAGCGGGGGCCCACAAGAGACCCAGTACTTC.

This clone has just one count. The genes are TRBV10-1 and TRBJ1-2, with 7 positions matching TRBD1. This CDR3 region has 14 residues. CDR1 is WNHNN and CDR2 is SYGVQD in the germline V gene (reference sequence). The V segment lost 2 bases and the J segment 4 bases; nucleotides outside the gene matches: 4. CDR3 residues: CASSETGEPYGYTF. CDR3 in DNA: TGCGCCAGCAGTGAGACAGGGGAGCCCTATGGCTACACCTTC.

The rearrangement joins TRBV6-5 to TRBJ2-7; no reliable D call. V lost 8 bases and J lost 0, with 11 bases in between. The CDR3 is 13 residues long. In germline, CDR1 is MNHEY, CDR2 SVGAGI. CDR3: CASANAASYEQYF. CDR3 in DNA: TGTGCCAGCGCTAATGCTGCCTCCTACGAGCAGTACTTC.

V is TRBV18 and J is TRBJ2-7, with TRBD2 as a possible D gene (7 bases). This CDR3 spans 15 amino acids. CDR1 and CDR2 from the germline V gene are KGHSH and LQKENI. V shed 3 bases and J shed 5 bases, with 17 bases lying between them. This CDR3 is CASSPKEGGLNEQYF. The CDR3 nucleotides read TGTGCCAGCTCACCCAAGGAGGGGGGGCTGAACGAGCAGTACTTC.

The rearrangement links TRBV5-1 to TRBJ2-5; 8 nucleotides line up with TRBD1. The CDR3 length is 14 residues. Looked up from germline, CDR1 is SGHRS and CDR2 is YFSETQ. The V gene end was trimmed by 4 bases and the J gene end by 5 bases; junction bases not matched to a gene: 7. The CDR3 sequence is CASSKGQGEETQYF. The DNA for the CDR3 is TGCGCCAGCAGCAAAGGACAGGGAGAGGAGACCCAGTACTTC.

The gene calls are TRBV28 and TRBJ2-3; tentative D call: TRBD2 (6 bases). This CDR3 is built from 14 residues. Between the trimmed V and J ends, which lost 10 bases and 1 base, there was a span of 15 bases. The V gene's germline CDR1 is MDHEN and CDR2 SYDVKM. CDR3 sequence (DNA): TGTGCCACACTTCATGGGACTCGCACAGATACGCAGTATTTT. Translation: CATLHGTRTDTQYF.

The V and J genes are TRBV12-3 or TRBV12-4 and TRBJ2-7; D perhaps matches TRBD2 (5 bases). The ends were cut back, 3 bases at V and 2 bases at J, with 8 bases in the middle. The CDR3 totals 13 residues. Here the CDR3 DNA reads TGTGCCAGCAGTTTCACGAGGGCCTACGAGCAGTACGTC. It yields the protein CASSFTRAYEQYV.

V usage is TRBV18 and J usage is TRBJ2-4; possibly TRBD1 for D (6 bases). CDR3 length equals 16 residues. V was shortened by 1 base and J by 7 bases, with 17 bases between the two germline ends. Germline values: CDR1 KGHSH, CDR2 LQKENI. Here the CDR3 reads CASSPRATGKTNIQYF. As DNA, the CDR3 is TGTGCCAGCTCACCACGGGCCACAGGGAAAACGAACATTCAGTACTTC.

J is TRBJ1-2 and V is TRBV7-9; D possibly corresponds to TRBD1 (6 bases). The length of the CDR3 is 13 residues. V lost 8 bases and J lost 8, with 18 bases in between. CDR1 and CDR2 (germline): SEHNR, FQNEAQ (reference sequence). CDR3 in amino acids: CASGGGIVDGYTF. The CDR3 nucleotides are TGTGCCAGCGGCGGGGGCATAGTCGACGGCTACACCTTC. The full variable domain, in which reference TRBV7-9 and TRBJ1-2 provide the parts outside the CDR3, is DTGVSQNPRHKITKRGQNVTFRCDPISEHNRLYWYRQTLGQGPEFLTYFQNEAQLEKSRLLSDRFSAERPKGSFSTLEIQRTEQGDSAMYLCASGGGIVDGYTFGSGTRLTVV.

CDR3 loop: CASSIEDRHNSPLHF. DNA of the CDR3: TGTGCCAGTAGTATAGAGGACAGACATAATTCACCCCTCCACTTT. The chain uses TRBV19 and TRBJ1-6; perhaps TRBD1 as D (6 bases). This CDR3 has 15 residues. V was shortened by 0 bases and J by 5 bases, with 8 bases between the two germline ends. Germline CDR1 is LNHDA and CDR2 is SQIVND (reference sequence).

There are a few counts of this clone. The rearrangement uses TRBV5-1 and TRBJ2-7; TRBD1 might be the D (6 bases). V shed 3 bases and J shed 6 bases, with 13 bases lying between them. The CDR3 loop spans 13 amino acids. Germline V lookup: CDR1 SGHRS, CDR2 YFSETQ. CDR3 nucleotides: TGCGCCAGCAGCTCACAGGGTTCGGTCGAGCAGTACTTC. Translation: CASSSQGSVEQYF.

The chain combines TRBV6-1 with TRBJ1-3, with a possible D match to TRBD1 (6 bases). This CDR3 has 15 amino acids. Germline V gene data show CDR1 as MNHNS and CDR2 as SASEGT. Trimming left V 1 base short and J 1 base short, with 8 bases between. The CDR3 spells CASSEGGGSGNTIYF. The CDR3 DNA reads as TGTGCCAGCAGTGAAGGAGGGGGATCTGGAAACACCATATATTTT.

As DNA, the CDR3 is TGTGCCAGCTCCGACAATTTAATGGACAGACAGTACGTC. Translation gives CASSDNLMDRQYV. J is TRBJ2-7 and V is TRBV18; D may be TRBD1 (6 bases). Germline CDR1 reads KGHSH; CDR2 reads LQKENI. The V and J ends lost 6 bases and 10 bases respectively, with 19 bases between them. The length of the CDR3 is 13 residues.

The chain links TRBV18 to TRBJ2-1; D call uncertain. V was cut by 6 bases and J by 6 bases, with 9 bases left in between. The CDR3 covers 12 residues. Looked up from germline, CDR1 is KGHSH and CDR2 is LQKENI. CDR3 nucleotide sequence: TGTGCCAGCTCCATGGACCTCAATGAGCAGTTCTTC. The encoded protein is CASSMDLNEQFF.

CDR3 DNA sequence: TGTGCCAGCAAAATCGGTGGCCGGCCCTACGAGCAGTACGTC. Translated, it gives CASKIGGRPYEQYV. The chain has TRBV5-8 and TRBJ2-7; D call uncertain. Trimming pared 6 bases from V and 2 bases from J, leaving 15 bases between. There are 14 residues in the CDR3. Germline V gene data show CDR1 as SGHTS and CDR2 as YDEGEE.

The chain has TRBV7-8 and TRBJ1-2, with D maybe TRBD1 (5 bases). The CDR3 totals 12 residues. CDR1 and CDR2 from the germline V gene are SGHVS and FQNEAQ. The V end was cut by 5 bases, the J end by 4 bases, with 8 bases between. CDR3 in DNA: TGTGCCAGCAGCACAGGAGCCTATGGCTACACCTTC. Translating gives CASSTGAYGYTF.

V is TRBV7-2 and J is TRBJ1-5; D gene uncertain. CDR3 length equals 16 residues. CDR1 is SGHTA and CDR2 is FQGNSA in the germline V gene. V was cut by 7 bases and J by 4 bases, with 20 bases left in between. In nucleotides, the CDR3 is TGTGCCAGCACCTCTGAATCTTTCACTATTAATCAGCCCCAGCATTTT. Its protein is CASTSESFTINQPQHF.

J is TRBJ1-2 and V is TRBV6-2 or TRBV6-3; no definite D call. CDR1 is MNHEY and CDR2 is SVGEGT in the germline V gene. The CDR3 is 13 residues long. Trimming took 6 bases from V and 4 from J, leaving 12 bases between them. The CDR3 DNA sequence: TGTGCCAGCAGCCAAGGACCGACCTATGGCTACACCTTC. It is translated as CASSQGPTYGYTF.

The rearrangement joins TRBV10-1 to TRBJ2-7, with a tentative D call TRBD2 (5 bases). V lost 5 bases and J lost 4, with 18 bases in between. From germline, CDR1 is WNHNN and CDR2 SYGVQD (reference sequence). The CDR3 spans 15 residues. The CDR3 nucleotides read TGCGCCAGCAGTTCATCGGGTTCCGGCGGGTACGAGCAGTACTTC. It is translated as CASSSSGSGGYEQYF.

The rearrangement links TRBV7-9 to TRBJ2-7, with no clear D. Trimming removed 1 base at V and 2 bases at J, with 9 bases between. This CDR3 region has 14 residues. Germline V gene data show CDR1 as SEHNR and CDR2 as FQNEAQ (reference sequence). The DNA for the CDR3 is TGTGCCAGCAGCTTAGATCTAGTAACCTACGAGCAGTACTTC. Protein: CASSLDLVTYEQYF.

V and J are TRBV15 and TRBJ2-3; TRBD1 is a possible D gene (5 bases). The CDR3 totals 14 residues. Germline V gene lookup returns CDR1 LNHNV and CDR2 YYDKDF (reference sequence). V was clipped by 3 bases and J by 2 bases, with 9 bases between them. CDR3 in amino acids: CATSRDTYTDTQYF. CDR3 bases: TGTGCCACCAGCAGGGACACATACACAGATACGCAGTATTTT.

The chain links TRBV24-1 to TRBJ1-5; the match to TRBD1 covers 10 bases. The CDR3 runs to 16 residues. The germline CDR1 and CDR2 sequences are KGHDR and SFDVKD. The junction had 5 bases not matched to a gene; V was cut back by 5 bases and J by 2 bases. CDR3 sequence reads: CATSGSGTGGNQPQHF. The CDR3 DNA sequence: TGTGCCACCAGTGGTTCAGGGACAGGGGGCAATCAGCCCCAGCATTTT.

J is TRBJ2-5 and V is TRBV2, with 12 bases aligning to TRBD1. Germline V lookup: CDR1 SNHLY, CDR2 FYNNEI. The CDR3 loop spans 15 amino acids. J was trimmed by 6 bases and V by 4 bases; bases with no gene match: 6. CDR3 protein: CASSVGTGGGQTQYF. CDR3 nucleotides: TGTGCCAGCAGTGTAGGGACAGGGGGCGGGCAGACCCAGTACTTC.

V is TRBV7-6 and J is TRBJ2-5; 9 nucleotides line up with TRBD2. CDR1 SGHVS and CDR2 FNYEAQ come from the germline V gene. The CDR3 length is 16 residues. Trimming at V came to 4 bases and at J to 3 bases, leaving 9 bases not matched to a gene. This CDR3 is CASSWLAGTEKETQYF. The CDR3 bases are TGTGCCAGCAGCTGGCTAGCGGGGACCGAAAAAGAGACCCAGTACTTC. Looking up the rest from reference TRBV7-6 and TRBJ2-5 gives the full variable domain: GAGVSQSPRYKVTKRGQDVALRCDPISGHVSLYWYRQALGQGPEFLTYFNYEAQQDKSGLPNDRFSAERPEGSISTLTIQRTEQRDSAMYRCASSWLAGTEKETQYFGPGTRLLVL.

This clone was counted only a few times. The CDR3 DNA reads TGCGCCATGCAGGGGCCCTCCTACGAGCAGTACGTC. Translated: CAMQGPSYEQYV. V usage is TRBV4-1 and J usage is TRBJ2-7; perhaps TRBD1 as D (6 bases). Trimming took 10 bases from V and 0 from J, leaving 10 bases between them. From germline, CDR1 is MGHRA and CDR2 YSYEKL. The CDR3 has 12 residues.

This rearrangement joins TRBV3-1 (or the pseudogene TRBV3-2) to TRBJ1-1; D gene unclear. The germline CDR1 and CDR2 sequences are LGHDT and YNNKEL (reference sequence). The CDR3 consists of 14 residues. Trimming removed 0 bases from V and 11 bases from J, with 16 bases in between. The CDR3 loop reads CASSQDSVPRQAFF. The CDR3 coding sequence is TGTGCCAGCAGCCAAGATTCTGTACCCCGGCAGGCTTTCTTT.